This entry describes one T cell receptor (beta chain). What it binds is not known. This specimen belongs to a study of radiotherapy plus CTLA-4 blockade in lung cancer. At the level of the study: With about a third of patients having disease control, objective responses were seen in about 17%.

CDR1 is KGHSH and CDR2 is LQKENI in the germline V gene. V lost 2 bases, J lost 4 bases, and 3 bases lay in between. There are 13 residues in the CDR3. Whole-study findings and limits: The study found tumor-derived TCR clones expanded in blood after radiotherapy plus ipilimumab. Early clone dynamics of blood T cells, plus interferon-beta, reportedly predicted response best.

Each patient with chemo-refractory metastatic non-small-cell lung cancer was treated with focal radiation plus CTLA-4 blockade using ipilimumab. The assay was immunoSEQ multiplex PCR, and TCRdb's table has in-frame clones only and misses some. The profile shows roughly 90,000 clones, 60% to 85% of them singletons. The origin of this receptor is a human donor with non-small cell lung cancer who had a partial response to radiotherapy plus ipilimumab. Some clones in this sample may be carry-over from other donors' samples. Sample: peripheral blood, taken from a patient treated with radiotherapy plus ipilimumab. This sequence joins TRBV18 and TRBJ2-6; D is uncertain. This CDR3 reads CASSPSGANVLTF. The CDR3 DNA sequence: TGTGCCAGCTCACCATCGGGGGCCAACGTCCTGACTTTC.